The clone carrying this T cell receptor beta chain has only a few counts. What it binds is unknown. This CDR3 region has 13 residues. The V and J ends lost 3 bases and 4 bases respectively, with 7 bases between them. The sample comes from a study of T cells after yellow fever vaccination. The study's findings and limits: CD4 and CD8 compartments shared a small share of clonotypes. Booster sampling recovered most clones from primary vaccination (96% CD4, approximately 88% CD8).

Template switching with 5'RACE generated the TCR cDNA and added a universal primer site and UMIs. TCRdb independently ran MiXCR on the 5' RACE reads; one entry per CDR3 protein. The sample lists about 400,000 distinct CDR3 sequences; under 7.5% were seen once. The sequence was collected from a man aged 25-45 years who received the YFV17D yellow fever vaccine. The sample consisted of PBMCs, taken 5 days after the yellow fever booster vaccination. The rearrangement links TRBV12-3 or TRBV12-4 to TRBJ2-4; tentative D call: TRBD1 (5 bases). CDR3 nucleotide sequence: TGTGCCAGCAGTTTCCGACAGAAAAACATTCAGTACTTC. It specifies CASSFRQKNIQYF.